The source of this TCR beta chain is a study of control samples from healthy donors and cancer patients. Assay used: immunoSEQ multiplex PCR; TCRdb lists only in-frame clones, some missing. The sample consists of roughly 70,000 clones, about 80% of them appearing once. CDR3 size: 15 residues. V gave up 3 bases and J gave up 6 bases, with 17 bases separating them. From germline, CDR1 is KGHSH and CDR2 LQKENI. Sequenced input: blood. The receptor was isolated from a man aged 50 or older in good health. This chain uses TRBV18 with TRBJ1-2; D is perhaps TRBD1 (5 bases). CDR3 loop: CASSPEMDTVDGYTF. CDR3 sequence (DNA): TGTGCCAGCTCACCGGAGATGGACACTGTGGATGGCTACACCTTC.